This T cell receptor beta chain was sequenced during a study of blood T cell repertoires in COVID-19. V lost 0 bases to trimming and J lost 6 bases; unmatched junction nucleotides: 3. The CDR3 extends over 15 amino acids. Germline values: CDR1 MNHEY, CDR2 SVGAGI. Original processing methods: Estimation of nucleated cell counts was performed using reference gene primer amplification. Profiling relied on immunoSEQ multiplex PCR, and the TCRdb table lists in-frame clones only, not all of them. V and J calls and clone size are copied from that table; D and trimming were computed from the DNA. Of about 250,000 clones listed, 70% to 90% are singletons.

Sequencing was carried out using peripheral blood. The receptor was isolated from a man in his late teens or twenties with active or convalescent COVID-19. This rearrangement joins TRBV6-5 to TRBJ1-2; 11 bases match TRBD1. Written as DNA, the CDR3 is TGTGCCAGCAGTTACTCGTGGACAGGGGGCAATGGCTACACCTTC. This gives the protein CASSYSWTGGNGYTF.